What follows are 20 T cell receptor beta chains derived from one specimen sequenced in a study of Ad26.COV2.S vaccination and SARS-CoV-2 variants. The treatment is: 15 to 20 received Ad26.COV2.S at low or high dose, single or two shots; roughly 5 received placebo; per-sample allocation not given. Sampling took place 63 days after the first vaccine or placebo injection. Assay: immunoSEQ multiplex PCR; the TCRdb copy retains only in-frame clones and omits some. The sample has about 460,000 clones, 89% seen once. This sample comprised peripheral blood, obtained in a trial of Ad26.COV2.S vaccine versus placebo. Receptors originate from a person between 18 and 59 years old who received the Ad26.COV2.S COVID-19 vaccine or a placebo.

The chain employs TRBV5-1 and TRBJ1-3; D unclear. The CDR3 consists of 16 residues. Trimming shortened V by 0 bases and J by 4 bases, and 14 bases separated the two germline ends. In germline, CDR1 is SGHRS, CDR2 YFSETQ. The CDR3 bases are TGCGCCAGCAGCTTGGGGTCCACGACCGGCGGAAACACCATATATTTT. This translates into CASSLGSTTGGNTIYF.

The V gene is TRBV7-8, the J gene TRBJ1-5, with TRBD1 as a possible D gene (6 bases). The CDR3 consists of 17 residues. Germline V gives CDR1 SGHVS, CDR2 FQNEAQ. Trimming cost V 4 bases and J 7 bases, with 23 bases left between them. DNA of the CDR3: TGTGCCAGCAGCTATCTCGGGGGGGCAGAGCGGGACCAGCCCCAGCATTTT. As protein: CASSYLGGAERDQPQHF.

The chain is built from TRBV28 and TRBJ2-7; 10 bases fit TRBD2. In germline, CDR1 is MDHEN, CDR2 SYDVKM. The CDR3 covers 13 residues. After removal of 6 bases from V and 9 bases from J, the junction contained 8 bases not matched to a gene. This CDR3 reads CASRGAGGPVQYF. CDR3 nucleotide sequence: TGTGCCAGCAGGGGAGCGGGAGGGCCTGTGCAGTACTTC.

This chain connects TRBV6-5 to TRBJ2-1; 11 positions match TRBD1. The junction had 5 bases not matched to a gene; V was cut back by 6 bases and J by 4 bases. Germline lookup yields CDR1 MNHEY and CDR2 SVGAGI. The CDR3 has 15 residues. CDR3 loop: CASRGQGALYNEQFF. CDR3 coding DNA: TGTGCCAGCAGAGGACAGGGGGCCCTTTACAATGAGCAGTTCTTC.

The CDR3 sequence is CASSMAGNEQFF. CDR3 nucleotide sequence: TGTGCCAGTAGTATGGCCGGGAATGAGCAGTTCTTC. This chain uses TRBV19 with TRBJ2-1; no firm D call. The germline V gene encodes CDR1 LNHDA and CDR2 SQIVND (reference sequence). The CDR3 loop spans 12 amino acids. Trimming left V 3 bases short and J 7 bases short, with 7 bases between.

The rearrangement uses TRBV30 and TRBJ2-2; maybe TRBD1 (5 bases). Germline V lookup: CDR1 GTSNPN, CDR2 SVGIG (reference sequence). Between the trimmed V and J ends, which lost 0 bases and 4 bases, there was a span of 9 bases. The CDR3 has 14 residues. Written as DNA, the CDR3 is TGTGCCTGGAGTGTACTCAGGGTCACCGGGGAGCTGTTTTTT. Its translation: CAWSVLRVTGELFF.

The CDR3 sequence is CASTGVGGAAYNEQFF. The CDR3, as DNA: TGTGCCAGCACGGGGGTTGGCGGGGCGGCCTACAATGAGCAGTTCTTC. This chain joins TRBV28 and TRBJ2-1, with D perhaps matching TRBD2 (6 bases). This CDR3 contains 16 residues. CDR1 is MDHEN, CDR2 SYDVKM, per germline. With 7 bases removed from V and 2 bases from J, the gap between germline ends came to 18 bases.

In its sample, this clone was seen a few times. The chain couples TRBV19 to TRBJ1-5; D remains unclear. CDR1 is LNHDA and CDR2 is SQIVND in the germline V gene (reference sequence). V was clipped by 3 bases and J by 0 bases, with 3 bases between them. The CDR3 runs 13 residues. The CDR3 sequence is CASSMPSNQPQHF. In DNA form, the CDR3 reads TGTGCCAGTAGTATGCCTAGCAATCAGCCCCAGCATTTT.

This clone was seen once. This chain joins TRBV9 and TRBJ1-2, with D tentatively TRBD1 (5 bases). There are 18 residues in the CDR3. The V end lost 0 bases, the J end lost 1 base, and 19 bases lay between the germline ends. CDR1 SGDLS and CDR2 YYNGEE come from the germline V gene. DNA for the CDR3: TGTGCCAGCAGCGTAGGGACATCTCAGGGAGAGGGTAACTATGGCTACACCTTC. This codes for CASSVGTSQGEGNYGYTF.

This clone was found once. This chain links TRBV5-1 with TRBJ1-3; the D is unclear. Germline lookup yields CDR1 SGHRS and CDR2 YFSETQ. This CDR3 is built from 16 residues. The V end was cut by 0 bases, the J end by 1 base, with 11 bases between. CDR3 DNA sequence: TGCGCCAGCAGCTTGGTCGCGTGGGAGTCTGGAAACACCATATATTTT. Translating it yields CASSLVAWESGNTIYF. Drawing the rest from reference TRBV5-1 and TRBJ1-3, the complete variable domain is KAGVTQTPRYLIKTRGQQVTLSCSPISGHRSVSWYQQTPGQGLQFLFEYFSETQRNKGNFPGRFSGRQFSNSRSEMNVSTLELGDSALYLCASSLVAWESGNTIYFGEGSWLTVV.

The chain uses TRBV7-9 and TRBJ2-1; TRBD1 matches at 7 bases. V lost 5 bases and J lost 5; bases outside the gene matches: 6. This CDR3 spans 14 amino acids. The V gene's germline CDR1 is SEHNR and CDR2 FQNEAQ (reference sequence). The CDR3 here is CASSRPDRDNEQFF. CDR3 DNA sequence: TGTGCCAGCAGCCGCCCTGACAGGGACAATGAGCAGTTCTTC.

The chain couples TRBV5-1 to TRBJ2-2, with 9 bases that match TRBD1. J lost 5 bases, V lost 3 bases, and 8 bases had no gene match. The CDR3 sequence is 16 residues long. CDR1 and CDR2 from the germline V gene are SGHRS and YFSETQ. The CDR3 region is CASSSRTGATTGELFF. In nucleotides, the CDR3 is TGCGCCAGCAGCTCAAGGACAGGGGCGACAACCGGGGAGCTGTTTTTT.

In its sample, this clone was seen once. The genes are TRBV5-4 and TRBJ2-5, with D possibly TRBD1 on 5 matching bases. Trimming left V 10 bases short and J 5 bases short, with 15 bases between. The CDR3 runs to 12 residues. CDR1 SGHNT and CDR2 YYREEE come from the germline V gene (reference sequence). In DNA, the CDR3 is TGTGCCGCACAGGACCCCGGGGAGACCCAGTACTTC. Translating gives CAAQDPGETQYF.

The chain recombines TRBV5-1 with TRBJ1-1; 8 bases fit TRBD1. The CDR3 consists of 14 residues. Looked up from germline, CDR1 is SGHRS and CDR2 is YFSETQ. The trim removed 4 bases at V and 1 base at J, leaving 3 bases unmatched. CDR3 coding DNA: TGCGCCAGCAGCATGGACAGGGCGAACACTGAAGCTTTCTTT. Translating it yields CASSMDRANTEAFF.

The chain employs TRBV30 and TRBJ2-1; TRBD2 aligns across 7 bases. The length of the CDR3 is 12 residues. CDR1 is GTSNPN, CDR2 SVGIG, per germline (reference sequence). Unmatched junction bases numbered 4, after V lost 7 bases and J lost 4 bases. The CDR3 sequence: CASHSGYNEQFF. For the CDR3, the DNA is TGTGCCTCCCATAGCGGGTACAATGAGCAGTTCTTC. Looking up the rest from reference TRBV30 and TRBJ2-1 gives the full variable domain: SQTIHQWPATLVQPVGSPLSLECTVEGTSNPNLYWYRQAAGRGLQLLFYSVGIGQISSEVPQNLSASRPQDRQFILSSKKLLLSDSGFYLCASHSGYNEQFFGPGTRLTVL.

The rearrangement uses TRBV7-9 and TRBJ2-5, with D perhaps matching TRBD1 or TRBD2 (6 bases each). CDR1 is SEHNR and CDR2 is FQNEAQ in the germline V gene (reference sequence). V gave up 5 bases and J gave up 2 bases, with 15 bases separating them. The CDR3 runs 15 residues. The CDR3 sequence: CASSPLSGAQETQYF. The CDR3 DNA reads TGTGCCAGCAGCCCGCTTTCGGGGGCGCAAGAGACCCAGTACTTC.

The chain links TRBV7-3 to TRBJ2-3; D is unclear. V lost 2 bases and J 4 bases, leaving 7 bases between the germline ends. CDR3 length: 13 residues. CDR1 and CDR2 from the germline V gene are SGHTA and FQGTGA. CDR3 DNA sequence: TGTGCCAGCAGCTTAGGTCCCCCAGATACGCAGTATTTT. Protein product: CASSLGPPDTQYF.

The chain uses TRBV9 and TRBJ2-1; D possibly corresponds to TRBD1 (6 bases). The V gene lost 4 bases and the J gene lost 3 bases, with 8 bases spanning the gap. The CDR3 length is 13 residues. Germline assignment: CDR1 SGDLS and CDR2 YYNGEE. This CDR3 is CASSKGHYNEQFF. The CDR3 region has the DNA TGTGCCAGCAGCAAGGGACACTACAATGAGCAGTTCTTC. Together with reference TRBV9 and TRBJ2-1, the CDR3 gives the full variable domain: DSGVTQTPKHLITATGQRVTLRCSPRSGDLSVYWYQQSLDQGLQFLIQYYNGEERAKGNILERFSAQQFPDLHSELNLSSLELGDSALYFCASSKGHYNEQFFGPGTRLTVL.

In its sample, this clone was seen a few times. This chain joins TRBV24-1 and TRBJ1-1; D not resolved. Trimming pared 5 bases from V and 1 base from J, leaving 7 bases between. Per germline, CDR1 KGHDR and CDR2 SFDVKD. The CDR3 loop spans 13 amino acids. CDR3 nucleotides: TGTGCCACCAGTGGAGGGAAGAACACTGAAGCTTTCTTT. As protein: CATSGGKNTEAFF.

The chain couples TRBV7-9 to TRBJ2-2; tentative D call: TRBD1 (6 bases). Trimming stripped 5 bases from V and 2 bases from J, with 15 bases between. This CDR3 is built from 16 residues. Germline V gives CDR1 SEHNR, CDR2 FQNEAQ (reference sequence). In nucleotides, the CDR3 is TGTGCCAGCAGCGATCCGGGACATCTAAACACCGGGGAGCTGTTTTTT. Translating gives CASSDPGHLNTGELFF.